The 16 T cell receptor beta chains in this list originate from one sample, sequenced in a study of human T cells and chemical hapten exposure. Each CDR3 protein is one row after TCRdb ran MiXCR on the RACE reads. The repertoire includes around 340,000 distinct CDR3 sequences, about 7% of them detected once, and about 8% sits in the top ten. Indicated time point: patch test 1, 2 weeks after DPC sensitization. Treatment here: therapeutic diphenylcyclopropenone sensitization with weekly scalp DPC. Sequenced here: whole blood, sampled in connection with sensitization to the hapten diphenylcyclopropenone (DPC). The receptors here all came from a woman aged 18 to 35 with alopecia areata. Some clones in this sample may be carry-over from other donors' samples.

Worth noting for this clonotype: Sequence at one end of the junction differs from germline and may be a read error. The chain uses TRBV6-6 and TRBJ1-5, with 11 bases aligning to TRBD1. The CDR3 has 14 amino acids. In germline, CDR1 is MNHNY, CDR2 SVGAGI (reference sequence). This CDR3 is CASSTDRGPQPLHF. In nucleotides, the CDR3 is TGTGCCAGCAGTACGGACAGGGGGCCTCAGCCCCTGCATTTT.

The chain recombines TRBV18 with TRBJ1-5, with D possibly TRBD1 on 6 matching bases. The length of the CDR3 is 17 residues. V dropped 0 bases and J dropped 1 base, with 13 bases sitting between them. Germline lookup yields CDR1 KGHSH and CDR2 LQKENI. The CDR3 nucleotides read TGTGCCAGCTCACCACCGGGGGCACCCAGGAGCAATCAGCCCCAGCATTTT. Translated: CASSPPGAPRSNQPQHF.

The chain carries TRBV20-1 and TRBJ2-7; 12 bases align to TRBD2. V lost 0 bases and J lost 5; bases outside the gene matches: 5. The CDR3 is 15 residues long. Looked up from germline, CDR1 is DFQATT and CDR2 is SNEGSKA (reference sequence). CDR3 residues: CSARELAGGRHEQYF. The CDR3 DNA reads as TGCAGTGCTAGAGAACTAGCGGGGGGTAGGCACGAGCAGTACTTC.

This clonotype was seen a handful of times. The chain couples TRBV14 to TRBJ1-2; D is ambiguous. With 0 bases removed from V and 4 bases from J, the gap between germline ends came to 6 bases. The CDR3 covers 13 residues. The germline V gene has CDR1 SGHDN and CDR2 FVKESK. The CDR3 loop is CASSQEFFYGYTF. For the CDR3, the DNA is TGTGCCAGCAGCCAAGAATTTTTCTATGGCTACACCTTC.

This clonotype turned up a few times. The chain couples TRBV12-3 or TRBV12-4 to TRBJ1-5; D gene uncertain. The CDR3 totals 15 residues. V lost 3 bases and J 0 bases, leaving 9 bases between the germline ends. CDR3 coding DNA: TGTGCCAGCAGTTTCTCGCCCTATAGCAATCAGCCCCAGCATTTT. Amino acid sequence: CASSFSPYSNQPQHF.

This rearrangement joins TRBV7-6 to TRBJ2-3; the D gene is possibly TRBD2 (5 bases). CDR1 and CDR2 (germline): SGHVS, FNYEAQ. Deletions cut 5 bases from V and 6 bases from J, with 9 bases between. This CDR3 is 12 amino acids long. The CDR3 spells CASSDRGDTQYF. In DNA form, the CDR3 reads TGTGCCAGCAGCGATCGGGGTGATACGCAGTATTTT.

This clonotype has more than one count but fewer than ten. V is TRBV2 and J is TRBJ2-3; 9 bases align to TRBD2. This CDR3 contains 16 residues. The V gene's germline CDR1 is SNHLY and CDR2 FYNNEI. The V and J ends lost 6 bases and 4 bases, in that order; junction bases with no gene match: 11. The CDR3 sequence is CASSSRGASGADTQYF. CDR3 sequence (DNA): TGTGCCAGCAGCTCCCGGGGGGCTAGCGGGGCAGATACGCAGTATTTT.

For the CDR3, the DNA is TGCAGCGCTAGAACAGGGGACCTTGGGGAGCAGTACTTC. Residues: CSARTGDLGEQYF. The gene calls are TRBV29-1 and TRBJ2-7; 7 bases map to TRBD1. Germline-derived CDR1 and CDR2 are SQVTM and ANQGSEA. Trimming removed 7 bases from V and 7 bases from J; junction bases left unmatched: 13. This CDR3 is built from 13 residues.

This clonotype was detected many times. CDR3 DNA: TGTGCCAGCAGCCAAGATACCGGACAAGGAGAGAACTATGGCTACACCTTC. It codes for CASSQDTGQGENYGYTF. The gene calls are TRBV4-2 and TRBJ1-2, with D perhaps TRBD1 (5 bases). Trimming removed 0 bases from V and 2 bases from J, with 16 bases in between. Germline V CDR1 and CDR2: LGHNA, YNFKEQ. CDR3 length: 17 amino acids.

In this sample, this clonotype turned up many times. The gene calls are TRBV7-9 and TRBJ1-1; D might be TRBD1 (5 bases). The CDR3 covers 13 residues. Trimming left V 2 bases short and J 5 bases short, with 9 bases between. The germline CDR1 and CDR2 sequences are SEHNR and FQNEAQ (reference sequence). In DNA, the CDR3 is TGTGCCAGCAGCTTAACAGGATCAACTGAAGCTTTCTTT. It translates to CASSLTGSTEAFF.

A single count supports this clonotype. The junction shows a germline mismatch at one end, possibly a read error. The rearrangement links TRBV20-1 to TRBJ1-6; perhaps TRBD1 as D (5 bases). The CDR3 covers 15 residues. Per the germline V gene, CDR1 is DFQATT and CDR2 is SNEGSKA (reference sequence). The CDR3 DNA follows: TGCTGTGCTAGAGAGACCGGGACGGGAGCTTCACCCCTCCACTTT. The encoded protein is CCARETGTGASPLHF.

Only a few counts were recorded for this clonotype. The V call is TRBV10-3, the J call TRBJ2-3; D call uncertain. Germline CDR1 reads ENHRY; CDR2 reads SYGVKD. V shed 0 bases and J shed 0 bases, with 7 bases lying between them. CDR3 size: 15 residues. The CDR3 loop reads CAISESEPSTDTQYF. The CDR3 coding sequence is TGTGCCATCAGTGAGTCGGAGCCTAGCACAGATACGCAGTATTTT.

This clonotype turned up a few times. This chain joins TRBV20-1 and TRBJ2-7, with D possibly being TRBD1 (6 bases). The germline V gene encodes CDR1 DFQATT and CDR2 SNEGSKA (reference sequence). The CDR3 sequence is 12 residues long. The ends were cut back, 1 base at V and 6 bases at J, with 10 bases in the middle. CDR3 coding DNA: TGCAGTGCTAGAGGGACAGATGGCGAGCAGTACTTC. Amino acids: CSARGTDGEQYF.

This clonotype was counted ten times or more. The V gene is TRBV29-1, the J gene TRBJ2-3; tentatively, D is TRBD2 (5 bases). Germline V gene sequence: CDR1 SQVTM, CDR2 ANQGSEA. The CDR3 has 14 amino acids. The V gene lost 3 bases and the J gene lost 1 base, with 11 bases spanning the gap. The CDR3 spells CSVDGNSGTDTQYF. Here the CDR3 DNA reads TGCAGCGTTGACGGGAACAGCGGCACAGATACGCAGTATTTT.

This clonotype has only a few counts. The chain couples TRBV3-1 to TRBJ1-1, with D possibly being TRBD1 (5 bases). With 4 bases removed from V and 5 bases from J, the gap between germline ends came to 14 bases. This CDR3 has 14 residues. In germline, CDR1 is LGHDT, CDR2 YNNKEL (reference sequence). CDR3 sequence reads: CASSREGLVTEAFF. In DNA, the CDR3 is TGTGCCAGCAGCCGGGAGGGGTTAGTGACTGAAGCTTTCTTT. The full variable domain, its missing parts supplied by reference TRBV3-1 and TRBJ1-1, is DTAVSQTPKYLVTQMGNDKSIKCEQNLGHDTMYWYKQDSKKFLKIMFSYNNKELIINETVPNRFSPKSPDKAHLNLHINSLELGDSAVYFCASSREGLVTEAFFGQGTRLTVV.

At least ten counts were recorded for this clonotype. This chain uses TRBV29-1 with TRBJ2-5; tentative D call: TRBD1 (7 bases). The V gene's germline CDR1 is SQVTM and CDR2 ANQGSEA. The CDR3 is 14 residues long. The V and J ends lost 3 bases and 3 bases respectively, with 14 bases between them. CDR3 amino acids: CSVDHRGGEETQYF. The CDR3 DNA is TGCAGCGTTGATCACAGGGGAGGTGAAGAGACCCAGTACTTC.